The sequence of this T cell receptor beta chain was determined in a study of blood T cell repertoires in COVID-19. Study summary: Donors in the United States, Italy and Spain gave samples during acute or convalescent COVID-19. Sources were T cells, B-cell-depleted T cells, or PBMCs; the material itself was cDNA or gDNA.

V lost 7 bases and J lost 2; bases outside the gene matches: 5. This CDR3 has 15 amino acids. Germline CDR1 is KGHDR and CDR2 is SFDVKD. The table lists this clone with a count of one. In the authors' workflow: Counts of nucleated cells, estimated from reference gene primer amplification, were obtained. Here immunoSEQ multiplex PCR was the method, and the copy in TCRdb shows in-frame clones only, minus some. D and trimming were read from the DNA, whereas the V and J calls and clone size are those reported in that table. The repertoire holds some 200,000 clones, with roughly nine tenths as singletons. V and J are TRBV24-1 and TRBJ2-2, with 8 nucleotides matching TRBD1. The sequenced sample was peripheral blood. This TCR was sampled from an older woman with acute or convalescent COVID-19. The CDR3 sequence: CATRADRGNTGELFF. CDR3 nucleotides: TGTGCCACCAGGGCTGACAGGGGTAACACCGGGGAGCTGTTTTTT.